The 29 T cell receptor beta chains given below trace back to one sample, sequenced in a study of OX40 agonist ivuxolimab in advanced cancers. Libraries were built with the immunoSEQ multiplex PCR assay. The table comes from immuneACCESS by way of TCRdb, which keeps in-frame sequences with V and J called. Part of the clones is missing from these tables; in studies checked, under half for an unresolved V gene and the rest for unknown reasons. Across this sample there are about 14,000 clones, with about 90% seen only once. Approximately 61% of the sample goes to the ten largest clones. Sample: CD4+ or CD8+ T cells sorted from blood, taken in a trial of the OX40 agonist ivuxolimab. These receptors all stem from an adult with an advanced solid tumor such as melanoma, head and neck, liver or kidney cancer.

The chain recombines TRBV9 with TRBJ2-7; D remains ambiguous. The CDR3 runs 10 residues. Germline values: CDR1 SGDLS, CDR2 YYNGEE. V shed 4 bases and J shed 5 bases, with 4 bases lying between them. The CDR3, as DNA: TGTGCCAGCAGCACCCACGAGCAGTACTTC. This gives the protein CASSTHEQYF. Supplemented by reference TRBV9 and TRBJ2-7, the full variable domain reads DSGVTQTPKHLITATGQRVTLRCSPRSGDLSVYWYQQSLDQGLQFLIQYYNGEERAKGNILERFSAQQFPDLHSELNLSSLELGDSALYFCASSTHEQYFGPGTRLTVT.

This chain links TRBV29-1 with TRBJ2-5; weak D call: TRBD1 (5 bases). This CDR3 is 16 amino acids long. Trimming removed 1 base at V and 4 bases at J, with 19 bases between. The germline gives CDR1 SQVTM, CDR2 ANQGSEA. CDR3 in DNA: TGCAGCGTTGAAGTTCCGCGACAGACGTCGGGAGAGACCCAGTACTTC. As protein: CSVEVPRQTSGETQYF.

V and J are TRBV7-9 and TRBJ2-5, with D unresolved. V dropped 5 bases and J dropped 5 bases, with 9 bases sitting between them. Germline CDR1 is SEHNR and CDR2 is FQNEAQ (reference sequence). This CDR3 comprises 12 residues. This CDR3 is CASSRLGETQYF. As DNA, the CDR3 is TGTGCCAGCAGCCGATTGGGGGAGACCCAGTACTTC.

The chain recombines TRBV6-5 with TRBJ1-2, with D unclear. Per germline, CDR1 MNHEY and CDR2 SVGAGI. V lost 2 bases to trimming and J lost 3 bases, with 13 bases between them. The CDR3 spans 15 residues. CDR3 sequence: CASSYLKGFHYGYTF. The DNA of the CDR3 is TGTGCCAGCAGTTACCTCAAAGGGTTTCACTATGGCTACACCTTC.

V usage is TRBV7-9 and J usage is TRBJ1-5; maybe TRBD1 (5 bases). The germline CDR1 and CDR2 sequences are SEHNR and FQNEAQ (reference sequence). The CDR3 extends over 15 amino acids. V dropped 4 bases and J dropped 0 bases, with 10 bases sitting between them. CDR3 amino acids: CASSSTAHSNQPQHF. CDR3 coding DNA: TGTGCCAGCAGCTCGACAGCTCATAGCAATCAGCCCCAGCATTTT.

V gene TRBV14 combines with J gene TRBJ2-3, with D tentatively TRBD1 or TRBD2 (5 bases each). CDR1 SGHDN and CDR2 FVKESK come from the germline V gene. Trimming pared 1 base from V and 2 bases from J, leaving 13 bases between. This CDR3 spans 16 amino acids. The CDR3 DNA is TGTGCCAGCAGCCAAGTTCCGGGACCATACACAGATACGCAGTATTTT. Its protein product is CASSQVPGPYTDTQYF.

The sample holds one count of this clone. V and J are TRBV11-2 and TRBJ1-2, with 9 bases fitting TRBD1. CDR1 and CDR2 from the germline V gene are SGHAT and FQNNGV. This CDR3 has 16 residues. V was pared by 0 bases and J by 3 bases, with 5 bases of the junction left unmatched. In DNA form, the CDR3 reads TGTGCCAGCAGCTTAGATTGGACAGGGGATGACTATGGCTACACCTTC. The encoded protein is CASSLDWTGDDYGYTF.

This chain connects TRBV12-5 to TRBJ2-2, with D unclear. Germline values: CDR1 LGHNT, CDR2 FRNRAP. The CDR3 consists of 14 residues. Trimming pared 1 base from V and 4 bases from J, leaving 7 bases between. CDR3 in DNA: TGTGCTAGTGGTTTGGGTGGGTTCACCGGGGAGCTGTTTTTT. Protein sequence: CASGLGGFTGELFF.

The J gene is TRBJ1-3, the V gene TRBV5-6; perhaps TRBD1 as D (5 bases). V dropped 4 bases and J dropped 4 bases, with 12 bases sitting between them. The CDR3 runs to 14 residues. Germline V lookup: CDR1 SGHDT, CDR2 YYEEEE. As DNA, the CDR3 is TGTGCCAGCAGCCTGGGGCATTTCGGAAACACCATATATTTT. Amino acids: CASSLGHFGNTIYF.

J is TRBJ2-7 and V is TRBV13; 8 bases match TRBD1. CDR1 and CDR2 from the germline V gene are PRHDT and FYEKMQ (reference sequence). The J segment lost 0 bases and the V segment lost 4 bases, leaving 2 bases of the junction unmatched. CDR3 length: 14 amino acids. CDR3 bases: TGTGCCAGCAGCTCGACAGGGGTCTCCTACGAGCAGTACTTC. It codes for CASSSTGVSYEQYF.

This rearrangement joins TRBV6-1 to TRBJ1-2; D might be TRBD1 (6 bases). This CDR3 is built from 15 residues. Trimming cost V 4 bases and J 4 bases, with 16 bases left between them. Germline CDR1 MNHNS, CDR2 SASEGT. The CDR3 spells CASSGAGAPGYGYTF. The CDR3 nucleotides read TGTGCCAGCAGTGGCGCGGGGGCGCCAGGCTATGGCTACACCTTC.

The gene calls are TRBV29-1 and TRBJ2-7, with D unclear. Germline assignment: CDR1 SQVTM and CDR2 ANQGSEA. V lost 3 bases and J 1 base, leaving 16 bases between the germline ends. This CDR3 has 15 residues. The CDR3 nucleotides are TGCAGCGTTGAGGAGAAGGGCGTTGGGTCCTACGAGCAGTACTTC. Translating it yields CSVEEKGVGSYEQYF.

The CDR3 DNA follows: TGTGCCAGCAGTGTAGACAGGGGGATCTATGGCTACACCTTC. It translates to CASSVDRGIYGYTF. V is TRBV2 and J is TRBJ1-2; TRBD1 matches 9 bases. V was pared by 4 bases and J by 4 bases, with 4 bases of the junction left unmatched. The germline V gene has CDR1 SNHLY and CDR2 FYNNEI. This CDR3 is built from 14 residues.

The chain joins TRBV27 to TRBJ1-6; D is unresolved. V shed 5 bases and J shed 7 bases, with 15 bases lying between them. Germline values: CDR1 MNHEY, CDR2 SMNVEV (reference sequence). The CDR3 contains 15 residues. The CDR3: CASSLTGMRNSPLHF. The CDR3, as DNA: TGTGCCAGCAGTCTAACCGGGATGAGGAATTCACCCCTCCACTTT.

The chain has TRBV18 and TRBJ2-1; D unclear. V was clipped by 2 bases and J by 0 bases, with 11 bases between them. This CDR3 is built from 16 residues. Germline CDR1 is KGHSH and CDR2 is LQKENI. This chain's CDR3 is CASSPETERSYNEQFF. CDR3 bases: TGTGCCAGCTCACCAGAAACGGAACGCTCCTACAATGAGCAGTTCTTC.

This clone has a single count. The J gene is TRBJ2-1, the V gene TRBV7-6; D is possibly TRBD1 or TRBD2 (5 bases each). Trimming stripped 3 bases from V and 5 bases from J, with 14 bases between. The CDR3 length is 15 residues. Germline V gene data show CDR1 as SGHVS and CDR2 as FNYEAQ. The CDR3 DNA reads as TGTGCCAGCAGCTTGGACTTGTCAGGGAACAATGAGCAGTTCTTC. Its protein product is CASSLDLSGNNEQFF.

The chain has TRBV14 and TRBJ2-3, with D hard to call. The germline V and J ends were trimmed by 4 bases and 6 bases, with 5 bases remaining between them. Germline values: CDR1 SGHDN, CDR2 FVKESK. The CDR3 spans 11 residues. CDR3 DNA sequence: TGTGCCAGCAGCCCGGGTGATACGCAGTATTTT. Amino acids: CASSPGDTQYF.

This clone came up a few times. This chain links TRBV9 with TRBJ2-2, with D perhaps matching TRBD2 (5 bases). V lost 3 bases to trimming and J lost 9 bases, with 6 bases between them. Germline V lookup: CDR1 SGDLS, CDR2 YYNGEE. There are 11 residues in the CDR3. The CDR3 here is CASSGGRELFF. CDR3 nucleotide sequence: TGTGCCAGCAGCGGAGGGCGGGAGCTGTTTTTT.

V gene TRBV5-4 combines with J gene TRBJ1-1, with TRBD1 as a possible D gene (5 bases). There are 14 residues in the CDR3. Germline V gene lookup returns CDR1 SGHNT and CDR2 YYREEE (reference sequence). V lost 4 bases and J lost 0, with 10 bases in between. The CDR3 DNA reads as TGTGCCAGCAGCCGATCAGGGATGAACACTGAAGCTTTCTTT. This translates into CASSRSGMNTEAFF. Full variable domain (outside the CDR3, taken from reference TRBV5-4 and TRBJ1-1): ETGVTQSPTHLIKTRGQQVTLRCSSQSGHNTVSWYQQALGQGPQFIFQYYREEENGRGNFPPRFSGLQFPNYSSELNVNALELDDSALYLCASSRSGMNTEAFFGQGTRLTVV.

Note on this clone: Since the CDR3 does not end with the conserved phenylalanine or tryptophan, this likely comes from a read error. The chain joins TRBV2 to TRBJ1-2; D uncertain. In germline, CDR1 is SNHLY, CDR2 FYNNEI. The germline V and J ends were trimmed by 6 bases and 4 bases, with 15 bases remaining between them. The CDR3 is 14 amino acids. This CDR3 reads CASSPGPASYGYTL. The CDR3 bases are TGTGCCAGCAGCCCAGGTCCCGCCTCCTATGGCTACACCCTC.

This clone was found a few times. The genes are TRBV6-5 and TRBJ2-7; maybe TRBD2 (5 bases). Germline CDR1 MNHEY, CDR2 SVGAGI. V lost 0 bases to trimming and J lost 3 bases, with 12 bases between them. The CDR3 is 15 amino acids. Here the CDR3 reads CASSYSSEGSYEQYF. CDR3 nucleotide sequence: TGTGCCAGCAGTTACTCGTCTGAGGGAAGCTACGAGCAGTACTTC.

The chain is built from TRBV9 and TRBJ2-3; D ambiguous. The CDR3 extends over 16 amino acids. From germline, CDR1 is SGDLS and CDR2 YYNGEE. Trimming stripped 0 bases from V and 1 base from J, with 12 bases between. The CDR3 loop is CASSVGRDMGTDTQYF. The CDR3 bases are TGTGCCAGCAGCGTAGGAAGGGATATGGGCACAGATACGCAGTATTTT.

The chain has TRBV10-3 and TRBJ2-7, with no clear D. The germline CDR1 and CDR2 sequences are ENHRY and SYGVKD. This CDR3 has 13 amino acids. V was clipped by 4 bases and J by 5 bases, with 12 bases between them. The CDR3 nucleotides are TGTGCCATCAGTGGGCTCCTTTCTGACGAGCAGTACTTC. This sequence encodes CAISGLLSDEQYF.

The genes are TRBV4-3 and TRBJ2-5, with D hard to call. The length of the CDR3 is 15 residues. The germline CDR1 and CDR2 sequences are LGHNA and YSLEER. The ends were cut back, 0 bases at V and 4 bases at J, with 12 bases in the middle. The CDR3 DNA reads TGCGCCAGCAGCCAAGAAGGTCAGTTCGGAGAGACCCAGTACTTC. Residues: CASSQEGQFGETQYF.

This clone was seen only once. This chain joins TRBV18 and TRBJ1-2; D not resolved. The germline CDR1 and CDR2 sequences are KGHSH and LQKENI. The CDR3 contains 12 residues. V dropped 1 base and J dropped 2 bases, with 2 bases sitting between them. The CDR3 DNA is TGTGCCAGCTCACCACTAAACTATGGCTACACCTTC. This encodes CASSPLNYGYTF.

The J gene is TRBJ2-7, the V gene TRBV27; D is possibly TRBD1 (5 bases). This CDR3 contains 14 residues. Trimming took off 5 bases at V and 0 bases at J, with 11 bases between the two ends. CDR1 is MNHEY and CDR2 is SMNVEV in the germline V gene (reference sequence). CDR3 protein: CASSIQVSSYEQYF. The DNA of the CDR3 is TGTGCCAGCAGTATACAGGTCAGCTCCTACGAGCAGTACTTC.

The rearrangement joins TRBV28 to TRBJ2-3; tentatively, D is TRBD2 (6 bases). Germline assignment: CDR1 MDHEN and CDR2 SYDVKM. This CDR3 has 15 amino acids. Trimming removed 1 base at V and 8 bases at J, with 16 bases between. In DNA, the CDR3 is TGTGCCAGCAGTTTATACCCGGGAGAAGGTGGTACGCAGTATTTT. This gives the protein CASSLYPGEGGTQYF.

The V and J genes are TRBV9 and TRBJ2-2, with D perhaps matching TRBD1 (6 bases). This CDR3 is built from 14 residues. V was trimmed by 4 bases and J by 4 bases, leaving 11 bases between them. The germline V gene has CDR1 SGDLS and CDR2 YYNGEE. In DNA form, the CDR3 reads TGTGCCAGCAGCAACGGACAGAGCACCGGGGAGCTGTTTTTT. This translates into CASSNGQSTGELFF.

The gene calls are TRBV2 and TRBJ2-5; 9 bases agree with TRBD2. The J call is in doubt because the DNA end fits TRBJ2-7 better. The CDR3 is made up of 14 amino acids. Germline V gene data show CDR1 as SNHLY and CDR2 as FYNNEI. For the CDR3, the DNA is TGTGCCAGCAGCCGACCGGGACTAGCACGCGAGCAGTACTTC. Its translation is CASSRPGLAREQYF.